A single sample gave rise to the 27 T cell receptor beta chains below, sequenced in a study of blood T cell repertoires in COVID-19. TCRdb's table, derived via immunoSEQ multiplex PCR, lists solely in-frame clones and lacks some. The sample has hundreds of thousands of clones; less than 90% are singletons. Sequenced input: PBMCs or T cells enriched from blood (not recorded which). The source of these receptors is a woman aged 50 to 60 in a cohort exposed to, infected with or recovered from COVID-19 (not recorded which).

V usage is TRBV7-2 and J usage is TRBJ1-2, with no clear D. CDR1 SGHTA and CDR2 FQGNSA come from the germline V gene. This CDR3 comprises 14 residues. Trimming removed 7 bases from V and 3 bases from J, with 15 bases in between. In nucleotides, the CDR3 is TGTGCCAGCAAAGAGGGCCCTAGGGACTATGGCTACACCTTC. Its protein is CASKEGPRDYGYTF.

This chain joins TRBV7-3 and TRBJ2-4; 11 positions agree with TRBD1. Germline V gives CDR1 SGHTA, CDR2 FQGTGA. CDR3 length: 14 residues. With 5 bases clipped from V and 8 bases from J, the junction kept 5 bases outside the gene matches. The CDR3 DNA reads as TGTGCCAGCAGCCTCGGACAGGGGGCGGACATTCAGTACTTC. Its protein product is CASSLGQGADIQYF. The whole variable domain, filled in from reference TRBV7-3 and TRBJ2-4, reads GAGVSQTPSNKVTEKGKYVELRCDPISGHTALYWYRQSLGQGPEFLIYFQGTGAADDSGLPNDRFFAVRPEGSVSTLKIQRTERGDSAVYLCASSLGQGADIQYFGAGTRLSVL.

This chain connects TRBV25-1 to TRBJ1-5, with D possibly TRBD1 on 6 matching bases. With 4 bases removed from V and 5 bases from J, the gap between germline ends came to 12 bases. From germline, CDR1 is MGHDK and CDR2 SYGVNS. The CDR3 totals 14 residues. In DNA, the CDR3 is TGTGCCAGCAGTGGTCGGGACATCCATCAGCCCCAGCATTTT. This gives the protein CASSGRDIHQPQHF.

The rearrangement joins TRBV5-1 to TRBJ2-1; tentative D call: TRBD2 (5 bases). Germline CDR1 and CDR2: SGHRS and YFSETQ. The CDR3 has 13 amino acids. With 0 bases removed from V and 9 bases from J, the gap between germline ends came to 10 bases. This CDR3 reads CASSLERAGEQFF. DNA for the CDR3: TGCGCCAGCAGCTTGGAGAGGGCCGGTGAGCAGTTCTTC.

This clone showed up just once. The chain couples TRBV10-1 to TRBJ2-1; 9 bases agree with TRBD2. The CDR3 is made up of 17 amino acids. V shed 2 bases, J shed 4 bases, and the junction held 9 bases outside the gene matches. Per the germline V gene, CDR1 is WNHNN and CDR2 is SYGVQD (reference sequence). CDR3 loop: CASSEGAGGVSYNEQFF. CDR3 nucleotide sequence: TGCGCCAGCAGTGAGGGTGCGGGAGGGGTATCGTACAATGAGCAGTTCTTC.

This chain uses TRBV5-8 with TRBJ1-4; 10 nucleotides line up with TRBD1. V shed 4 bases and J 0 bases; nucleotides not matched to a gene: 6. Germline V gene lookup returns CDR1 SGHTS and CDR2 YDEGEE. The CDR3 contains 17 residues. CDR3 DNA sequence: TGTGCCAGCAGCATATGGACAGGGGGGTCAACTAATGAAAAACTGTTTTTT. It translates to CASSIWTGGSTNEKLFF.

V and J are TRBV4-1 and TRBJ1-6; 11 bases line up with TRBD1. The length of the CDR3 is 19 residues. V lost 1 base, J lost 9 bases, and 14 bases stayed unmatched. Per germline, CDR1 MGHRA and CDR2 YSYEKL. DNA for the CDR3: TGCGCCAGCAGCCAAGGGGGAGTGCCGGACGGGACAGGGGGTTCACCCCTCCACTTT. Translation gives CASSQGGVPDGTGGSPLHF.

The chain recombines TRBV11-2 with TRBJ1-1, with a tentative D call TRBD1 (5 bases). Per the germline V gene, CDR1 is SGHAT and CDR2 is FQNNGV. Between the trimmed V and J ends, which lost 0 bases and 10 bases, there was a span of 12 bases. This CDR3 has 13 residues. The DNA of the CDR3 is TGTGCCAGCAGCTTAGATTTAGGCGGGGGAGCTTTCTTT. Residues: CASSLDLGGGAFF.

The chain uses TRBV2 and TRBJ1-4; D ambiguous. The germline V gene has CDR1 SNHLY and CDR2 FYNNEI. Between the trimmed V and J ends, which lost 7 bases and 0 bases, there was a span of 15 bases. This CDR3 contains 16 residues. The CDR3 loop reads CASTAPARTTNEKLFF. CDR3 sequence (DNA): TGTGCCAGCACCGCCCCAGCCAGGACAACTAATGAAAAACTGTTTTTT.

This chain joins TRBV7-2 and TRBJ2-2; maybe TRBD1 (6 bases). Germline V lookup: CDR1 SGHTA, CDR2 FQGNSA. CDR3 size: 15 residues. V lost 4 bases and J 4 bases, leaving 13 bases between the germline ends. CDR3 DNA: TGTGCCAGCAGCTGGGGGCGCCGAGGCACCGGGGAGCTGTTTTTT. It specifies CASSWGRRGTGELFF.

This clone was seen once. The chain joins TRBV3-1 (or the pseudogene TRBV3-2) to TRBJ2-7; the match to TRBD2 covers 9 bases. The V segment lost 0 bases and the J segment 4 bases; nucleotides outside the gene matches: 13. This CDR3 is 18 amino acids long. The V gene's germline CDR1 is LGHDT and CDR2 YNNKEL (reference sequence). The CDR3 bases are TGTGCCAGCAGCCAAGATGAGCGGATGGCGGGGGGGCGGTACGAGCAGTACTTC. Its protein product is CASSQDERMAGGRYEQYF.

This clone showed up just once. The chain is built from TRBV13 and TRBJ2-1; 9 nucleotides match TRBD2. The CDR3 spans 18 residues. The germline V gene encodes CDR1 PRHDT and CDR2 FYEKMQ (reference sequence). J gave up 7 bases and V 4 bases, and 17 bases lay outside the gene matches. DNA of the CDR3: TGTGCCAGCAGCTATACGTGGGTTGGCGGGGGGGCCTCAAATGAGCAGTTCTTC. It yields the protein CASSYTWVGGGASNEQFF.

The chain combines TRBV7-9 with TRBJ1-6; D is unresolved. V was pared by 3 bases and J by 10 bases, with 10 bases between. The CDR3 runs 13 residues. Germline lookup yields CDR1 SEHNR and CDR2 FQNEAQ (reference sequence). CDR3 DNA: TGTGCCAGCAGCTTTTTGGAGCGATCACCCCTCCACTTT. Translated: CASSFLERSPLHF.

The chain uses TRBV2 and TRBJ1-2; D is possibly TRBD1 (5 bases). Trimming left V 4 bases short and J 2 bases short, with 8 bases between. CDR1 SNHLY and CDR2 FYNNEI come from the germline V gene. The CDR3 spans 13 residues. This chain's CDR3 is CASSGQYNYGYTF. The CDR3 DNA reads TGTGCCAGCAGTGGACAGTACAACTATGGCTACACCTTC.

The rearrangement uses TRBV30 and TRBJ1-4; D possibly corresponds to TRBD1 (5 bases). Per the germline V gene, CDR1 is GTSNPN and CDR2 is SVGIG (reference sequence). The CDR3 is 15 residues long. Trimming took 3 bases from V and 7 from J, leaving 18 bases between them. The CDR3 spells CAWSPPDKPSEKLFF. Here the CDR3 DNA reads TGTGCCTGGAGCCCCCCGGACAAACCTTCTGAAAAACTGTTTTTT.

V gene TRBV30 combines with J gene TRBJ1-2; D is uncertain. The ends were cut back, 3 bases at V and 6 bases at J, with 20 bases in the middle. Per germline, CDR1 GTSNPN and CDR2 SVGIG (reference sequence). This CDR3 is 15 amino acids long. The CDR3, as DNA: TGTGCCTGGAGGGGCGTGGACTCCCCGGCAAATGGCTACACCTTC. Translating it yields CAWRGVDSPANGYTF.

This clone was seen just once. The chain has TRBV27 and TRBJ1-5; TRBD1 matches 9 bases. Unmatched junction bases numbered 4, after V lost 3 bases and J lost 4 bases. The CDR3 totals 15 residues. Per germline, CDR1 MNHEY and CDR2 SMNVEV (reference sequence). CDR3 sequence: CASSLTGGANQPQHF. The DNA of the CDR3 is TGTGCCAGCAGTTTGACAGGGGGAGCTAATCAGCCCCAGCATTTT.

The chain has TRBV5-4 and TRBJ2-7; D ambiguous. This CDR3 is 13 amino acids long. Germline V CDR1 and CDR2: SGHNT, YYREEE (reference sequence). V lost 0 bases, J lost 2 bases, and 6 bases lay in between. Written as DNA, the CDR3 is TGTGCCAGCAGCTTGGACTTAACCTACGAGCAGTACTTC. Amino acids: CASSLDLTYEQYF. The full variable domain, rest sourced from reference TRBV5-4 and TRBJ2-7, is ETGVTQSPTHLIKTRGQQVTLRCSSQSGHNTVSWYQQALGQGPQFIFQYYREEENGRGNFPPRFSGLQFPNYSSELNVNALELDDSALYLCASSLDLTYEQYFGPGTRLTVT.

This chain connects TRBV7-3 to TRBJ1-2, with 10 bases that match TRBD1. In germline, CDR1 is SGHTA, CDR2 FQGTGA. V trimming: 5 bases; J trimming: 8 bases; junction bases outside the gene matches: 8. The length of the CDR3 is 14 residues. CDR3 sequence: CASSPVGTGEGYTF. Written as DNA, the CDR3 is TGTGCCAGCAGCCCTGTAGGGACAGGGGAAGGCTACACCTTC.

The chain combines TRBV28 with TRBJ1-1, with D hard to call. There are 12 residues in the CDR3. V lost 3 bases and J lost 5, with 7 bases in between. The germline CDR1 and CDR2 sequences are MDHEN and SYDVKM. CDR3 sequence (DNA): TGTGCCAGCAGTTTTCAGAAAACTGAAGCTTTCTTT. This encodes CASSFQKTEAFF.

The V call is TRBV6-5, the J call TRBJ2-3; TRBD2 agrees at 7 bases. The CDR3 consists of 13 residues. Germline V gene lookup returns CDR1 MNHEY and CDR2 SVGAGI. With 6 bases clipped from V and 0 bases from J, the junction kept 0 bases outside the gene matches. In DNA form, the CDR3 reads TGTGCCAGCAGGGGGGGGAGCACAGATACGCAGTATTTT. Its translation is CASRGGSTDTQYF.

J is TRBJ1-1 and V is TRBV9, with D hard to call. V lost 4 bases, J lost 5 bases, and 15 bases lay in between. Per germline, CDR1 SGDLS and CDR2 YYNGEE. The CDR3 has 14 amino acids. CDR3 protein: CASSTLDGSTEAFF. Written as DNA, the CDR3 is TGTGCCAGCAGCACCCTGGACGGGAGTACTGAAGCTTTCTTT.

This rearrangement joins TRBV4-1 to TRBJ2-7; 10 bases align to TRBD1. The CDR3 runs to 14 residues. J was trimmed by 4 bases and V by 4 bases; bases with no gene match: 4. Germline loops: CDR1 MGHRA, CDR2 YSYEKL. DNA for the CDR3: TGCGCCAGCAGCCCCGGGACAGGGGATTACGAGCAGTACTTC. It translates to CASSPGTGDYEQYF.

This clone was observed a few times. J is TRBJ1-5 and V is TRBV23-1, with D possibly TRBD1 on 5 matching bases. TRBV23-1 is assigned to the ORF class and has an uncertain function. The CDR3 loop spans 14 amino acids. V was cut by 11 bases and J by 4 bases, with 18 bases left in between. The CDR3 DNA sequence: TGCGCCGATAAGGGCCGACAGCTGAATCAGCCCCAGCATTTT. The encoded protein is CADKGRQLNQPQHF.

The rearrangement uses TRBV5-6 and TRBJ2-3, with D possibly TRBD2 on 5 matching bases. This CDR3 spans 14 amino acids. Germline-derived CDR1 and CDR2 are SGHDT and YYEEEE. Trimming left V 4 bases short and J 8 bases short, with 17 bases between. In DNA form, the CDR3 reads TGTGCCAGCAGCCTACGTAGGACTTATGGTACGCAGTATTTT. Its protein is CASSLRRTYGTQYF.

V gene TRBV7-2 combines with J gene TRBJ2-7; 12 nucleotides match TRBD1. Germline trimming cut 5 bases from V and 7 bases from J; bases unmatched to any gene: 6. Looked up from germline, CDR1 is SGHTA and CDR2 is FQGNSA. The CDR3 sequence is 14 residues long. The CDR3 nucleotides read TGTGCCAGCAGCAGGGACAGGGGGCGAGGGGAGCAGTACTTC. This sequence encodes CASSRDRGRGEQYF.

This chain uses TRBV5-5 with TRBJ1-1, with a tentative D call TRBD1 (6 bases). The CDR3 is made up of 15 amino acids. V lost 3 bases and J lost 0, with 12 bases in between. CDR1 SGHKS and CDR2 YYEKEE come from the germline V gene (reference sequence). The CDR3 nucleotides are TGTGCCAGCAGCTGGGGACAAACCATGAACACTGAAGCTTTCTTT. This translates into CASSWGQTMNTEAFF.